A selection of T cell receptor beta chains follows, all from one sample in a study of neoadjuvant anti-PD-1 for oral cavity cancer. The data were produced by immunoSEQ multiplex PCR, yet TCRdb's version contains in-frame clones alone and is incomplete. The table records 15,000 to 20,000 clones, 55% to 80% of them present only once. The sequences come from PBMCs, collected before nivolumab (anti-PD-1) treatment. These receptors all come from a person between 40 and 85 years old with oral cavity squamous cell carcinoma. Both conserved end residues are trimmed from each CDR3. For some rows the clone size is stated as once, few or many, or as a class when expanded; others skip it.

clone_size v_call cdr3_aa
. TRBV19 ASSIDSRDRVYNEQF
. TRBV27 ASGVQGETEAF
. TRBV5-1 ASSPQGSTEAF
few TRBV7-9 ASSLFGSTYEQY
. TRBV11-2 ASRRNGVYEQY
. TRBV5-1 ASSLAGTGAFGQF
. TRBV14 ASSQLGDRGVSEQF
once TRBV6-5 ASRETFYGYT
. TRBV2 ASSARRAENTEAF
few TRBV11-2 ASSLGWTSNTEAF
. TRBV19 ASSIGRTSGTSSYEQY
. TRBV6-5 ASSFNYEQY
. TRBV10-3 AISDGTGVGGNQPQH
. TRBV30 AWKDASRGSTYEQY
. TRBV2 ASSEDGTSGTLDTQY
few TRBV27 ASSPQNTGELF
. TRBV18 ASSGNRDSGQY
. TRBV2 ASSPGHSTDTQY
few TRBV4-2 ASSPRVAEPTDTQY
few TRBV19 ASQTSGELF
. TRBV27 ASSGSGGGGGYT
. TRBV7-3 ASSSQQGNEQF
. TRBV6-1 ASSVAGGLSYNEQF
few TRBV2 ASSSGSYNEQF
few TRBV6-1 ASAGTRSTDTQY
. TRBV6-5 ASRLAGTTDTQY
. TRBV6-5 ASRTQGGAQY
. TRBV4-1 ASSPSGTSGTDTQY
. TRBV7-3 ASSSEPWTEAF
. TRBV6-1 ASSEVSNQPQH
. TRBV11-2 ASSPSGPRDVNTEAF
once TRBV2 ASSDPIAGGQSSYEQY
few TRBV28 ASNRKTPVGPYEQY
. TRBV11-1 ASATTGRYGYT
. TRBV6-5 ASKALSSYEQY
. TRBV14 ASSLRGGTTEAF
. TRBV7-9 ASSLLAGVIADTQY
once TRBV6-1 ATLRTGGNTEAF
. TRBV7-9 ASSSEGFSNQPQH
few TRBV10-1 ASRRMGRKEQY
. TRBV7-8 ASSASYPQSRANVLT
. TRBV10-3 AISDFQETQY
. TRBV5-1 ASSLRETQY
. TRBV15 ATSRVGGTEAF
. TRBV27 ASSETLGYGYT
once TRBV6-1 ASAFSSDSNQPQH
. TRBV10-1 ASSEHTGAGEQY
. TRBV28 ASSLSGRWY
. TRBV2 ASSEGQDRTYEQY
. TRBV6-1 ASSEQLQGNQPQH
. TRBV9 ASSVREGGYT
. TRBV11-2 ASSLTDSTYEQY